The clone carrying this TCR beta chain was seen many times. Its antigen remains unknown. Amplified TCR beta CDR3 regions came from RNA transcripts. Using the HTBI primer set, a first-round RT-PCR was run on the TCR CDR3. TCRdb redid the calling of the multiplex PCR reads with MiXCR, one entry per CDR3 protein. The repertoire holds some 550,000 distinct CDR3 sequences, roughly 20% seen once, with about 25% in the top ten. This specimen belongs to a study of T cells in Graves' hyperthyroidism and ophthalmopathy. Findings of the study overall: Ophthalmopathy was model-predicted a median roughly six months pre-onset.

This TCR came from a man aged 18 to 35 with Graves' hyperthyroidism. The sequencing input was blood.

The CDR3, as DNA: TGTGCCAGCACCCGGGACATCGAAGAGACCCAGTACTTC. Encoded protein: CASTRDIEETQYF. The V call is TRBV11-2, the J call TRBJ2-5; D perhaps matches TRBD1 (6 bases). Germline values: CDR1 SGHAT, CDR2 FQNNGV. Trimming cost V 7 bases and J 3 bases, with 12 bases left between them. This CDR3 has 13 residues.